This T cell receptor beta chain was sequenced during a study of PD-L1 blockade in urothelial cancer. Study as a whole: Blood analysis occurred 3 weeks (second dose) and 6 weeks after treatment start.

TCR analog templates of synthetic origin were spiked into each PCR. The method was immunoSEQ multiplex PCR; TCRdb's version includes in-frame clones alone and lacks a portion of them. Of about 81,000 clones listed, 90% to 95% were seen once; the top ten hold around 10%. V shed 5 bases and J 6 bases; nucleotides not matched to a gene: 4. CDR1 and CDR2 from the germline V gene are SGHTA and FQGNSA. The length of the CDR3 is 12 residues. The source of this sequence is a man between 60 and 70 years old with urothelial cancer. The sequencing here drew on PBMCs, taken around atezolizumab (anti-PD-L1) treatment. The chain couples TRBV7-2 to TRBJ2-7; 7 bases align to TRBD1. The CDR3 region is CASSPQGSEQYF. Here the CDR3 DNA reads TGTGCCAGCAGCCCACAGGGGTCCGAGCAGTACTTC.